The T cell receptor (beta chain) under discussion was sequenced for a study of blood T cell repertoires in COVID-19. Study-level information: COVID-19 samples collected from the United States, Italy and Spain covered acute and convalescent phases. Sources were T cells, B-cell-depleted T cells, or PBMCs; the material itself was cDNA or gDNA.

Sequenced by immunoSEQ multiplex PCR; TCRdb stores in-frame clones only, minus some. The sample records 150,000 to 200,000 clones, approximately 87% being singletons. From germline, CDR1 is SGHNT and CDR2 YYREEE (reference sequence). CDR3 size: 13 residues. The V end lost 0 bases, the J end lost 8 bases, and 6 bases lay between the germline ends. This sequence was found in a woman in her 70s with acute or convalescent COVID-19. The chain couples TRBV5-4 to TRBJ1-6; D ambiguous. Sample: peripheral blood. The CDR3 sequence: CASSLAVDSPLHF. In DNA form, the CDR3 reads TGTGCCAGCAGCTTGGCTGTTGATTCACCCCTCCACTTT.